The TCR beta chain described here comes from a study of monozygotic twins with inflammatory bowel disease. Notes on the study in general: Distinct T cell subtypes could not be told apart. Between concordant and discordant twins, repertoire similarity failed to differ, a result that limited power may explain.

The CDR3 sequence is 18 residues long. Germline CDR1 and CDR2: MNHEY and SVGAGI. Concerning this clonotype: The antigen is unknown.

Added by template switching were UMIs that each held a 6-nucleotide sample barcode. Two nested PCRs, about 17 and 10 cycles, amplified TCRalpha and TCRbeta cDNA. One entry per CDR3 protein, without DNA, is what TCRdb gives after re-calling the 5' RACE reads. In all, the sample yields about 380,000 distinct CDR3 sequences. What was sequenced was blood. The TCR was taken from a human donor with ulcerative colitis or Crohn's disease, or a healthy co-twin of an affected twin (not recorded which). The V gene is TRBV6-5, the J gene TRBJ2-3; the D call of TRBD2 rests on TCRdb alone, since no DNA is present to check it. The CDR3: CASSYRGGLAGGTDTQYF.